The rows below give T cell receptor beta chains drawn from one sample of a study of blood T cells in healthy people across ages. TCRdb fed the 5' RACE reads into MiXCR, producing one record per CDR3 protein. The table records hundreds of thousands of distinct CDR3 sequences, around 43% of them present only once. Sequenced material: blood. All receptors come from an elderly man in good health. Both conserved end residues are part of each CDR3. The D gene is left open where the match is weak. Not every row has a clone size; where given, it reads once, few, many or a size class.

CDR3 length	V gene	clone size	D gene	J gene	CDR3 DNA	CDR3 protein
14	TRBV6-2/TRBV6-3	NA	TRBD2	TRBJ2-5	TGTGCCAGCAGAAATAGCGGGAGTAGGGAGACCCAGTACTTC	CASRNSGSRETQYF
12	TRBV10-3	NA	NA	TRBJ1-1	TGTGCCATCAGTGAGTCGGTCTCTGAAGCTTTCTTT	CAISESVSEAFF
13	TRBV7-8	few	TRBD1	TRBJ2-1	TGTGCCAGCAGCTCGGGACAGCACAATGAGCAGTTCTTC	CASSSGQHNEQFF
13	TRBV6-2/TRBV6-3	few	NA	TRBJ1-2	TGTGCCAGCAGTAGCCAGGGGTTCTATGGCTACACCTTC	CASSSQGFYGYTF
15	TRBV5-1	NA	NA	TRBJ2-5	TGCGCCAGCAGCTTGTCCAGCCTCAACACGGAGACCCAGTACTTC	CASSLSSLNTETQYF
13	TRBV28	NA	TRBD1	TRBJ2-5	TGTGCCAGCAGTACAGGGGGCGCGGAGACCCAGTACTTC	CASSTGGAETQYF
15	TRBV6-1	NA	NA	TRBJ2-6	TGTGCCAGCAGTGAGTACATCTCTGGGGCCAACGTCCTGACTTTC	CASSEYISGANVLTF
15	TRBV6-6	few	TRBD1	TRBJ2-7	TGTGCCAGCAGACCTTACGGGACAGGGAAATACGAGCAGTACTTC	CASRPYGTGKYEQYF
15	TRBV9	few	NA	TRBJ1-2	TGTGCCAGCAGCGTAGTTGCAGGGAGCGACTATGGCTACACCTTC	CASSVVAGSDYGYTF
15	TRBV3-1	NA	NA	TRBJ1-1	TGTGCCAGCAGCCAAGAGCCCGGAGGCTTTTCTGAAGCTTTCTTT	CASSQEPGGFSEAFF
15	TRBV10-1	NA	NA	TRBJ2-7	TGCGCCAGCAGTGAGACTCCTGGGAATGTCCACGAGCAGTACTTC	CASSETPGNVHEQYF
15	TRBV7-6	few	NA	TRBJ2-3	TGTGCCAGCAGCGCCCTAGCCAGGAACACAGATACGCAGTATTTT	CASSALARNTDTQYF
14	TRBV7-2	many	TRBD2	TRBJ2-7	TGTGCCAGCAGCTTAGGTAGCGGGGGGCTCGAGCAGTACTTC	CASSLGSGGLEQYF
16	TRBV20-1	NA	NA	TRBJ1-2	TGCAGTGCTAGGCTCCCATTCTACAGAGGGGGCTATGGCTACACCTTC	CSARLPFYRGGYGYTF
14	TRBV6-2/TRBV6-3	few	NA	TRBJ2-1	TGTGCCAGCAGTTACAACCGCCTAGTCAATGAGCAGTTCTTC	CASSYNRLVNEQFF
16	TRBV4-3	NA	TRBD2	TRBJ2-5	TGCGCCAGCAGCCAAGGGGAGAAACGGGAGGGCGAGACCCAGTACTTC	CASSQGEKREGETQYF
13	TRBV7-2	NA	TRBD2	TRBJ2-5	TGTGCCAGCAGCTTACCTAGCGGGGTGACCCAGTACTTC	CASSLPSGVTQYF
14	TRBV4-3	NA	NA	TRBJ2-2	TGCGCCAGCAGCGAAGTCGAGAACACCGGGGAGCTGTTTTTT	CASSEVENTGELFF
12	TRBV7-2	few	NA	TRBJ2-2	TGTGCCAGCAGCTTACTGACCGGGGAGCTGTTTTTT	CASSLLTGELFF
14	TRBV12-3/TRBV12-4	NA	TRBD1	TRBJ2-7	TGTGCCAGCAGTTTGAACAGGGGGCTGGGGGAGCAGTACTTC	CASSLNRGLGEQYF
14	TRBV20-1	NA	TRBD1	TRBJ1-5	TGCAGTGCTGCCATTTACAGGGGGGATCAGCCCCAGCATTTT	CSAAIYRGDQPQHF
15	TRBV7-2	NA	TRBD2	TRBJ2-1	TGTGCCAGCGGTCCCCAGCGGGGGGGCCTCAGTGAGCAGTTCTTC	CASGPQRGGLSEQFF
21	TRBV27	NA	TRBD2	TRBJ2-7	TGTGCCAGCAGTCGCCAACCCGCCGGGACAAACCTAGCGGGAGTAAATCACGAGCAGTACTTC	CASSRQPAGTNLAGVNHEQYF
14	TRBV4-3	many	NA	TRBJ2-7	TGCGCCAGCAGCCAAGGGCGGACAGCTTACGAGCAGTACTTC	CASSQGRTAYEQYF
16	TRBV5-1	NA	TRBD2	TRBJ2-1	TGCGCCAGCAGCCCCATGACTAGCGGGAGTTACAATGAGCAGTTCTTC	CASSPMTSGSYNEQFF
13	TRBV6-6	few	NA	TRBJ1-1	TGTGCCAGCAGATCGGACGGCAACACTGAAGCTTTCTTT	CASRSDGNTEAFF
16	TRBV27	few	NA	TRBJ1-2	TGTGCCAGCAGTTTATCGTGGAACAGGCACTCCTATGGCTACACCTTC	CASSLSWNRHSYGYTF
14	TRBV27	NA	TRBD1	TRBJ1-2	TGTGCCAGCAGCCCCCAGACAGGGCCCGATGGCTACACCTTC	CASSPQTGPDGYTF
14	TRBV18	few	NA	TRBJ2-3	TGTGCCAGCTCACCACCCGGCCCCACAGATACGCAGTATTTT	CASSPPGPTDTQYF
15	TRBV20-1	NA	NA	TRBJ2-1	TGCAGTGCTATAGGAGCCGGGGGAAGCCGCAATGAGCAGTTCTTC	CSAIGAGGSRNEQFF
14	TRBV20-1	few	TRBD1	TRBJ1-4	TGCAGTGCTACCAAAGGACAGGGTGGCGAAAAACTGTTTTTT	CSATKGQGGEKLFF
15	TRBV5-1	few	TRBD1	TRBJ2-1	TGCGCCAGCAGTTTCCCGGGACAGGGGGCAAATGAGCAGTTCTTC	CASSFPGQGANEQFF
15	TRBV7-2	NA	NA	TRBJ2-3	TGTGCCAGCAGCCATGGGCTAACAAGCACAGATACGCAGTATTTT	CASSHGLTSTDTQYF
17	TRBV11-3	NA	TRBD2	TRBJ2-3	TGTGCCAGCAGCGCCTCCGGGACTAGCGGAGGCACAGATACGCAGTATTTT	CASSASGTSGGTDTQYF
13	TRBV6-5	NA	NA	TRBJ1-5	TGTGCCAGCAGTTTGCAGACCAATCAGCCCCAGCATTTT	CASSLQTNQPQHF
13	TRBV14	few	NA	TRBJ2-5	TGTGCCAGCAGCCAAAACCGGGTATTGGCGCAGTACTTC	CASSQNRVLAQYF
14	TRBV7-9	NA	NA	TRBJ2-3	TGTGCCAGCAGCTTGGGGGTTTTAGGAGATACGCAGTATTTT	CASSLGVLGDTQYF
14	TRBV7-9	NA	NA	TRBJ1-6	TGTGCCAGCAGTAGGACAGACAATAATTCACCCCTCCACTTT	CASSRTDNNSPLHF
15	TRBV6-2/TRBV6-3	NA	NA	TRBJ2-7	TGTGCCAGCAGTAAAGGTTGCGGGACCACCTACGAGCAGTACTTC	CASSKGCGTTYEQYF
15	TRBV27	NA	NA	TRBJ2-7	TGTGCCAGCAGTAGGCAAGGCAGGGTTGCAGGCGAGCAGTACTTC	CASSRQGRVAGEQYF
16	TRBV5-1	NA	NA	TRBJ2-1	TGCGCCAGCAGCACAGACCTCCGAGACCCCTACAATGAGCAGTTCTTC	CASSTDLRDPYNEQFF
17	TRBV2	NA	NA	TRBJ1-5	TGTGCCAGCAGTGAAGCGCTTGGCCCTAATAGCAATCAGCCCCAGCATTTT	CASSEALGPNSNQPQHF
13	TRBV7-6	few	NA	TRBJ1-2	TGTGCCAGCAGCGGTGCCACGGTGGAAGGCTACACCTTC	CASSGATVEGYTF
15	TRBV6-5	few	NA	TRBJ1-4	TGTGCCAGCAGCCAGATGCGAGCAACTAATGAAAAACTGTTTTTT	CASSQMRATNEKLFF